The 11 T cell receptor beta chains presented below share a single source sample, sequenced in a study of T cells expressing NK-cell markers. TCRdb reanalyzed the 5' RACE reads, giving one entry per CDR3 protein sequence and no DNA. The sample totals some 410,000 distinct CDR3 sequences. The source material was blood T cells: a sorted CD56 or NKG2C T cell subset, CD4+ or CD8+ T cells, or bulk PBMC T cells (not recorded which). The receptor source for this set is a woman between 18 and 69 years old in good health.

The V and J genes are TRBV10-3 and TRBJ2-1; there is no DNA to check the TCRdb D call of TRBD1. CDR1 is ENHRY, CDR2 SYGVKD, per germline. This CDR3 contains 14 residues. The CDR3 reads CAISGGTPGDEQFF.

V and J are TRBV24-1 and TRBJ2-1; TCRdb returns TRBD1, unconfirmable since there is no DNA. In germline, CDR1 is KGHDR, CDR2 SFDVKD. CDR3 length: 13 residues. CDR3 protein: CATSDFGANEQFF.

This chain connects TRBV21-1 to TRBJ2-3; absent DNA, TCRdb's TRBD2 call cannot be checked. TRBV21-1 is given as a pseudogene. The CDR3 loop spans 18 amino acids. The CDR3 region is CASSTRGTSWALRYTQYF.

V and J are TRBV5-1 and TRBJ2-7. Germline V gene lookup returns CDR1 SGHRS and CDR2 YFSETQ. The CDR3 runs 16 residues. This chain's CDR3 is CASSLGGVSATYEQYF.

The genes are TRBV9 and TRBJ1-2; TCRdb reports TRBD1, a call that lacks DNA to check it against. There are 14 residues in the CDR3. Germline-derived CDR1 and CDR2 are SGDLS and YYNGEE. The CDR3: CASSARQDFYGYTF.

The rearrangement joins TRBV4-3 to TRBJ1-1. This CDR3 has 12 amino acids. Germline V gives CDR1 LGHNA, CDR2 YSLEER. The CDR3 region is CASSQDGRSAFF.

V usage is TRBV11-1 and J usage is TRBJ2-1. This CDR3 contains 16 residues. CDR1 and CDR2 from the germline V gene are SGHAT and FQDESV (reference sequence). CDR3 protein: CASSLENRWLNNEQFF.

J is TRBJ2-5 and V is TRBV7-2; TCRdb returns TRBD2, unconfirmable since there is no DNA. This CDR3 has 14 residues. CDR1 is SGHTA and CDR2 is FQGNSA in the germline V gene. CDR3 amino acids: CASSYYGTKETQYF.

The CDR3 sequence is CSARMWGGSYNEQFF. The V call is TRBV20-1, the J call TRBJ2-1. The CDR3 spans 15 residues. Per the germline V gene, CDR1 is DFQATT and CDR2 is SNEGSKA (reference sequence).

The J gene is TRBJ1-5, the V gene TRBV20-1; TCRdb's assignment of TRBD1 cannot be checked, as there is no DNA. The CDR3 has 15 residues. The germline V gene has CDR1 DFQATT and CDR2 SNEGSKA (reference sequence). CDR3 protein: CSASPYRASNQPQHF.

V and J are TRBV12-3 or TRBV12-4 and TRBJ2-1; the TRBD1 assignment by TCRdb is unverifiable without DNA. This CDR3 is built from 14 residues. CDR3 amino acids: CASSGDGTVNEQFF.